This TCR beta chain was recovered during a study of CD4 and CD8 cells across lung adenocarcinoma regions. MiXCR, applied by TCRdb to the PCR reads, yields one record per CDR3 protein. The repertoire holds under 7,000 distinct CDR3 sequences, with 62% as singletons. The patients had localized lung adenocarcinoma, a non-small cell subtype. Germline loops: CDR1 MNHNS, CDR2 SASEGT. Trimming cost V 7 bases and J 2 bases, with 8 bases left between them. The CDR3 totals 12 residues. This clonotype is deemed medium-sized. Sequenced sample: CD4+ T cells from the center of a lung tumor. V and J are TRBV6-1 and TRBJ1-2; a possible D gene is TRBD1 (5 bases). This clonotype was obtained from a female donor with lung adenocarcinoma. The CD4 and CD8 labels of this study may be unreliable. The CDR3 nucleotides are TGTGCCAGCAAGGGACGGAACTATGGCTACACCTTC. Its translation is CASKGRNYGYTF.